Below, 20 T cell receptor beta chains from the same sample are listed, as sequenced in a study of identical twins. TCRdb passed the 5' RACE reads through MiXCR, listing each CDR3 protein once. The sample holds around 140,000 distinct CDR3 sequences, under 4.5% seen once. The material sequenced was memory T cells sorted from blood. The receptors were gathered from a man in his late teens or twenties in good health.

This clonotype was counted many times. This chain uses TRBV20-1 with TRBJ2-1; 9 bases line up with TRBD2. Germline CDR1 and CDR2: DFQATT and SNEGSKA (reference sequence). CDR3 size: 12 residues. CDR3 DNA sequence: TGCAGGGCGGGGACTAGCTTCAATGAGCAGTTCTTC. Its protein is CRAGTSFNEQFF.

This clonotype has a count of ten or more. V gene TRBV2 combines with J gene TRBJ2-3; TRBD1 matches 9 bases. This CDR3 comprises 15 residues. Trimming took 4 bases from V and 5 from J; bases not matched to a gene: 7. CDR1 and CDR2 (germline): SNHLY, FYNNEI. The CDR3 DNA reads TGTGCCAGCAGTGGACAGGGGGTTTTTGGAGATACGCAGTATTTT. Translation: CASSGQGVFGDTQYF.

This clonotype was seen many times. The V call is TRBV9, the J call TRBJ2-7; 7 bases map to TRBD2. This CDR3 is 14 amino acids long. V lost 1 base and J lost 3; bases outside the gene matches: 4. The germline V gene has CDR1 SGDLS and CDR2 YYNGEE. CDR3 sequence: CASSVTSGGYEQYF. The DNA of the CDR3 is TGTGCCAGCAGCGTAACCTCGGGGGGCTACGAGCAGTACTTC.

At least ten counts were recorded for this clonotype. As DNA, the CDR3 is TGCGCCAGCAGCTTGGCCAGGGTGCTCGCAGATACGCAGTATTTT. It translates to CASSLARVLADTQYF. This chain links TRBV5-1 with TRBJ2-3, with D perhaps matching TRBD1 (5 bases). Trimming took 0 bases from V and 4 from J, leaving 12 bases between them. CDR1 SGHRS and CDR2 YFSETQ come from the germline V gene. The CDR3 has 15 amino acids. The variable domain in full, with the rest retrieved from reference TRBV5-1 and TRBJ2-3, is KAGVTQTPRYLIKTRGQQVTLSCSPISGHRSVSWYQQTPGQGLQFLFEYFSETQRNKGNFPGRFSGRQFSNSRSEMNVSTLELGDSALYLCASSLARVLADTQYFGPGTRLTVL.

The V and J genes are TRBV7-9 and TRBJ2-1; the D is unclear. The length of the CDR3 is 14 residues. The ends were cut back, 0 bases at V and 9 bases at J, with 12 bases in the middle. Per germline, CDR1 SEHNR and CDR2 FQNEAQ (reference sequence). Here the CDR3 reads CASSLARYRTEQFF. CDR3 in DNA: TGTGCCAGCAGCTTAGCGAGATACCGAACTGAGCAGTTCTTC.

This clonotype occurred many times. The chain's CDR3 is CASSLNGINNEQFF. The DNA of the CDR3 is TGTGCCAGCAGCTTAAACGGAATTAACAATGAGCAGTTCTTC. The chain couples TRBV7-9 to TRBJ2-1; D is ambiguous. Germline V CDR1 and CDR2: SEHNR, FQNEAQ (reference sequence). V gave up 2 bases and J gave up 5 bases, with 10 bases separating them. The CDR3 has 14 amino acids.

This clonotype was observed a few times. The chain recombines TRBV20-1 with TRBJ2-5; the D gene is possibly TRBD1 (5 bases). V was trimmed by 3 bases and J by 2 bases, leaving 13 bases between them. The CDR3 extends over 14 amino acids. Germline V lookup: CDR1 DFQATT, CDR2 SNEGSKA (reference sequence). DNA for the CDR3: TGCAGTGCTAGTACGGCAGGGTCACAAGAGACCCAGTACTTC. This sequence encodes CSASTAGSQETQYF.

This clonotype has ten or more counts. V and J are TRBV3-1 and TRBJ2-4; no reliable D call. Germline values: CDR1 LGHDT, CDR2 YNNKEL (reference sequence). The CDR3 is 15 amino acids. V lost 0 bases, J lost 1 base, and 7 bases lay in between. The CDR3 protein is CASSQEHLAKNIQYF. CDR3 DNA: TGTGCCAGCAGCCAAGAACATCTGGCCAAAAACATTCAGTACTTC. The variable domain in full, with the rest retrieved from reference TRBV3-1 and TRBJ2-4, is DTAVSQTPKYLVTQMGNDKSIKCEQNLGHDTMYWYKQDSKKFLKIMFSYNNKELIINETVPNRFSPKSPDKAHLNLHINSLELGDSAVYFCASSQEHLAKNIQYFGAGTRLSVL.

The sample holds many counts of this clonotype. V is TRBV29-1 and J is TRBJ2-6, with 7 bases lining up with TRBD1. V lost 3 bases to trimming and J lost 2 bases; unmatched junction nucleotides: 10. The CDR3 spans 17 residues. Per the germline V gene, CDR1 is SQVTM and CDR2 is ANQGSEA. In DNA form, the CDR3 reads TGCAGCGTTGAGGCTTGGCAGGGGGTGGCTGGGGCCAACGTCCTGACTTTC. This encodes CSVEAWQGVAGANVLTF.

This clonotype was picked up many times. The rearrangement links TRBV3-1 to TRBJ2-7, with 7 bases lining up with TRBD2. The CDR3 is 15 residues long. Per germline, CDR1 LGHDT and CDR2 YNNKEL (reference sequence). Germline trimming cut 2 bases from V and 0 bases from J; bases unmatched to any gene: 4. The CDR3 spells CASSQSGASSYEQYF. CDR3 in DNA: TGTGCCAGCAGCCAAAGCGGGGCTAGCTCCTACGAGCAGTACTTC.

As regards this clonotype: This CDR3 fails to terminate in the conserved phenylalanine or tryptophan, so it likely reflects a read error. CDR3 sequence reads: CASEPGAGGSSEQYC. The CDR3 DNA reads TGCGCCAGCGAGCCAGGAGCGGGAGGCTCTTCAGAGCAGTACTGC. The rearrangement links TRBV5-1 to TRBJ2-7; 9 nucleotides line up with TRBD2. Trimming took 7 bases from V and 7 from J; bases not matched to a gene: 15. The CDR3 runs to 15 residues. The germline gives CDR1 SGHRS, CDR2 YFSETQ.

The sample holds many counts of this clonotype. The chain links TRBV19 to TRBJ2-7; D gene ambiguous. CDR3 length equals 10 residues. Germline values: CDR1 LNHDA, CDR2 SQIVND (reference sequence). The V end lost 7 bases, the J end lost 4 bases, and 5 bases lay between the germline ends. CDR3 nucleotide sequence: TGTGCCAGTAAATGTTACGAGCAGTACTTC. Its translation is CASKCYEQYF.

V usage is TRBV12-3 or TRBV12-4 and J usage is TRBJ2-7, with 8 nucleotides matching TRBD2. This CDR3 has 14 residues. V shed 3 bases, J shed 3 bases, and the junction held 4 bases outside the gene matches. CDR3 residues: CASSFLAGGYEQYF. The CDR3 DNA follows: TGTGCCAGCAGTTTCCTGGCGGGAGGCTACGAGCAGTACTTC.

This clonotype was detected many times. The chain employs TRBV5-1 and TRBJ2-1, with 8 bases lining up with TRBD2. Germline values: CDR1 SGHRS, CDR2 YFSETQ. The V gene end was trimmed by 5 bases and the J gene end by 9 bases; junction bases not matched to a gene: 7. There are 13 residues in the CDR3. The CDR3 DNA follows: TGCGCCAGCAGACCTAGCGGGCGAGGTGAGCAGTTCTTC. This translates into CASRPSGRGEQFF.

In its sample, this clonotype was seen many times. The rearrangement links TRBV4-3 to TRBJ1-2; D gene ambiguous. The germline V gene has CDR1 LGHNA and CDR2 YSLEER. CDR3 length equals 16 residues. Trimming removed 0 bases from V and 4 bases from J, with 15 bases in between. The CDR3 spells CASSQDQRGYGYGYTF. In DNA form, the CDR3 reads TGCGCCAGCAGCCAAGATCAGCGAGGGTACGGCTATGGCTACACCTTC.

This clonotype was seen a few times. The J gene is TRBJ1-2, the V gene TRBV20-1; 7 positions agree with TRBD1. Germline CDR1 and CDR2: DFQATT and SNEGSKA (reference sequence). The CDR3 has 16 amino acids. V gave up 0 bases and J gave up 4 bases; unmatched junction bases: 11. This chain's CDR3 is CSARDWTGGQGYGYTF. CDR3 sequence (DNA): TGCAGTGCTAGAGATTGGACAGGCGGCCAGGGCTATGGCTACACCTTC.

At least ten counts were recorded for this clonotype. The rearrangement joins TRBV15 to TRBJ2-3; a weak D match, TRBD1 (5 bases). CDR1 and CDR2 from the germline V gene are LNHNV and YYDKDF (reference sequence). The CDR3 spans 12 residues. Trimming left V 8 bases short and J 3 bases short, with 9 bases between. The CDR3 spells CATAGATDTQYF. The CDR3 DNA reads as TGTGCCACCGCTGGGGCAACAGATACGCAGTATTTT.

This clonotype was seen repeatedly, ten times or more. The rearrangement uses TRBV5-1 and TRBJ2-3; TRBD1 is a possible D gene (5 bases). The CDR3 is made up of 14 amino acids. Germline V gene sequence: CDR1 SGHRS, CDR2 YFSETQ. The V gene lost 5 bases and the J gene lost 4 bases, with 14 bases spanning the gap. The CDR3 loop is CASRGVLPADTQYF. In DNA, the CDR3 is TGCGCCAGCAGAGGGGTTCTACCGGCAGATACGCAGTATTTT.

This clonotype was seen at least ten times. The chain joins TRBV27 to TRBJ2-1, with a tentative D call TRBD2 (8 bases). The CDR3 is made up of 15 amino acids. Germline V CDR1 and CDR2: MNHEY, SMNVEV (reference sequence). V lost 3 bases, J lost 10 bases, and 19 bases lay in between. The CDR3 protein is CASSLLAGPQGEQFF. The CDR3 DNA sequence: TGTGCCAGCAGTTTGCTAGCGGGCCCACAGGGGGAGCAGTTCTTC.

This clonotype was seen ten or more times. This chain's CDR3 is CSARWAGGQKAYEQYF. DNA for the CDR3: TGCAGTGCTCGGTGGGCAGGGGGCCAGAAGGCCTACGAGCAGTACTTC. This chain links TRBV20-1 with TRBJ2-7; 8 bases map to TRBD1. The CDR3 contains 16 residues. The germline V gene encodes CDR1 DFQATT and CDR2 SNEGSKA (reference sequence). Trimming took 5 bases from V and 2 from J; bases not matched to a gene: 14.